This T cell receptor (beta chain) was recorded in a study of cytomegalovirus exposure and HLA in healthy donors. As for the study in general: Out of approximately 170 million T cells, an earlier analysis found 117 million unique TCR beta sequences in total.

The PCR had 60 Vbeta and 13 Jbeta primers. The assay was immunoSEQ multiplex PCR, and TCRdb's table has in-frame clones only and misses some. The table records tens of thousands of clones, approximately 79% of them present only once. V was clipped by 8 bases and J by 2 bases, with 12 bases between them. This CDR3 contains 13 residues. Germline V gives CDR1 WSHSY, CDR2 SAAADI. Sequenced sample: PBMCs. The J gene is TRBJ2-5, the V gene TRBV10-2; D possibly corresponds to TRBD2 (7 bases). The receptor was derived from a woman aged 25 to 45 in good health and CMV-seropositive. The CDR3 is CASAEGGQETQYF. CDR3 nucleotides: TGCGCCAGCGCTGAGGGGGGGCAAGAGACCCAGTACTTC.